A single T cell receptor beta chain is shown here with its context. The target antigen is unknown. Profiled with immunoSEQ multiplex PCR; TCRdb holds only in-frame clones, not every one. The repertoire holds 1.6 million or so clones, with approximately 98.5% as singletons. This sample was included in a study of shared clonotypes between healthy human individuals. Study-wide background: Three CD4 naive, three CD4 memory, two CD8 naive and one CD8 memory plate were used per donor. Study findings and constraints: Compared with clonotypes that all four donors shared, non-shared clonotypes had lower generation probabilities.

The study drew its donors from healthy HIV-negative adults without recent acute infections or vaccinations. Nashville, Tennessee was home to all donors, who were Caucasian adults. Input material: naive CD4+ T cells sorted from blood. Subset in this sample: CD45RA+ positively selected. The receptor comes from a man between 25 and 39 years old in good health.

CDR3 sequence (DNA): TGTGCCAGTAGTATCGAGTTGGGGGTGGCTAACACTGAAGCTTTCTTT. Protein product: CASSIELGVANTEAFF. The rearrangement uses TRBV19 and TRBJ1-1; D may be TRBD1 (5 bases). V gave up 3 bases and J gave up 2 bases, with 16 bases separating them. Germline CDR1 and CDR2: LNHDA and SQIVND (reference sequence). The CDR3 is 16 amino acids.